This TCR beta chain was identified during a study of identical twins. Broader study findings: Insertions were fewer in abundant cord blood beta clonotypes, whereas memory repertoires showed none of this pattern. Without tracking the same donors, conclusions rested on cross-sectional statistical analysis.

Unique molecular identifiers were present on cDNA, and template switching added a universal primer site. In TCRdb, the 5' RACE reads were re-called with MiXCR into one record per CDR3 protein. Found here are nearly 650,000 distinct CDR3 sequences, around 7.5% of them singletons; the top ten hold roughly 1.6%. This clonotype showed up just a few times. Its antigen remains unidentified. In addition, the sample was reused for a study of yellow fever vaccine responses in identical twins.

The source of this sequence is a woman in her late teens or twenties in good health. The sample comprised PBMCs.

The CDR3 DNA sequence: TGTGCCAGCAGCCACGGTGGGACCACCCAAGAGACCCAGTACTTC. Protein sequence: CASSHGGTTQETQYF. The genes are TRBV7-7 and TRBJ2-5; D may match TRBD1 or TRBD2 (5 bases each). CDR3 length: 15 amino acids. Trimming stripped 5 bases from V and 1 base from J, with 14 bases between. Germline CDR1 SSHAT, CDR2 FNYEAQ (reference sequence).